The 4 T cell receptor beta chains presented below share a single source sample, sequenced in a study of cytomegalovirus exposure and HLA in healthy donors. Amplification used 60 Vbeta primers and 13 Jbeta primers. Profiled with immunoSEQ multiplex PCR; TCRdb holds only in-frame clones, not every one. This table has about 170,000 clones, approximately 85% appearing once. The sample taken for sequencing was PBMCs. These receptors were taken from a man younger than 45 in good health and CMV-seropositive.

In DNA form, the CDR3 reads TGCGCCAGCAGCCAAGGACTAGATGAAACGAATACGCAGTATTTT. Translated, it gives CASSQGLDETNTQYF. The chain employs TRBV4-1 and TRBJ2-3, with D tentatively TRBD2 (6 bases). CDR1 MGHRA and CDR2 YSYEKL come from the germline V gene. V lost 1 base and J 7 bases, leaving 15 bases between the germline ends. This CDR3 contains 15 residues.

This sequence joins TRBV27 and TRBJ2-1; D is uncertain. CDR1 and CDR2 (germline): MNHEY, SMNVEV (reference sequence). Trimming stripped 3 bases from V and 0 bases from J, with 6 bases between. CDR3 length equals 14 residues. The CDR3 spells CASSFRDSYNEQFF. The CDR3 DNA is TGTGCCAGCAGTTTTCGCGACTCCTACAATGAGCAGTTCTTC.

V and J are TRBV9 and TRBJ2-1; 9 nucleotides align to TRBD2. This CDR3 is built from 16 residues. Per the germline V gene, CDR1 is SGDLS and CDR2 is YYNGEE. Trimming cost V 0 bases and J 0 bases; bases outside gene matches: 1. This CDR3 reads CASSVGLAVSYNEQFF. For the CDR3, the DNA is TGTGCCAGCAGCGTAGGACTAGCGGTCTCCTACAATGAGCAGTTCTTC.

This sequence joins TRBV18 and TRBJ2-7; D perhaps matches TRBD2 (6 bases). Germline CDR1 is KGHSH and CDR2 is LQKENI. The V end lost 2 bases, the J end lost 3 bases, and 11 bases lay between the germline ends. The CDR3 is 14 residues long. The CDR3 protein is CASSPRTEGYEQYF. CDR3 bases: TGTGCCAGCTCACCAAGGACGGAGGGCTACGAGCAGTACTTC.